The 32 T cell receptor beta chains below were found in one sample sequenced in a study of early T cells in non-severe SARS-CoV-2 infection. MiXCR was run by TCRdb on the 5' RACE reads, yielding one entry per CDR3 protein. The data contain fewer than 120,000 distinct CDR3 sequences, about 12% of them seen just once; the ten biggest clones take up less than 4.5%. Material: whole blood, obtained at baseline. The receptors come from an adult who was a healthcare worker with PCR-confirmed SARS-CoV-2 infection or an uninfected control (not recorded which).

This clonotype appeared a few times. The V call is TRBV19, the J call TRBJ2-1, with TRBD2 matching 9 bases. The germline gives CDR1 LNHDA, CDR2 SQIVND (reference sequence). Trimming removed 8 bases from V and 1 base from J; junction bases left unmatched: 6. The CDR3 consists of 15 residues. For the CDR3, the DNA is TGTGCCAGTTCGCGGGAGGGCCGGTCCTACAATGAGCAGTTCTTC. Translated, it gives CASSREGRSYNEQFF.

This clonotype has more than one count but fewer than ten. Here the CDR3 reads CASSREGVSTEAFF. The CDR3 nucleotides are TGTGCCAGCAGCCGGGAGGGGGTGAGCACTGAAGCTTTCTTT. The genes are TRBV12-3 or TRBV12-4 and TRBJ1-1; maybe TRBD1 (6 bases). The CDR3 is made up of 14 amino acids. V lost 6 bases and J lost 4, with 15 bases in between.

This clonotype was recorded at least ten times. The chain has TRBV19 and TRBJ1-5; 9 positions match TRBD1. V was pared by 2 bases and J by 0 bases, with 2 bases of the junction left unmatched. Germline V gene lookup returns CDR1 LNHDA and CDR2 SQIVND (reference sequence). The CDR3 is 16 residues long. The CDR3 is CASSIWTGDSNQPQHF. DNA for the CDR3: TGTGCCAGTAGTATATGGACAGGGGATAGCAATCAGCCCCAGCATTTT. The whole variable domain, remainder taken from reference TRBV19 and TRBJ1-5, is DGGITQSPKYLFRKEGQNVTLSCEQNLNHDAMYWYRQDPGQGLRLIYYSQIVNDFQKGDIAEGYSVSREKKESFPLTVTSAQKNPTAFYLCASSIWTGDSNQPQHFGDGTRLSIL.

The chain employs TRBV6-1 and TRBJ1-5; unclear D gene. The V end lost 6 bases, the J end lost 9 bases, and 12 bases lay between the germline ends. The CDR3 has 12 residues. CDR1 is MNHNS, CDR2 SASEGT, per germline. In nucleotides, the CDR3 is TGTGCCAGCAGCAACCTGGCACGGCCCCAGCATTTT. Residues: CASSNLARPQHF.

The chain has TRBV20-1 and TRBJ1-1; D perhaps matches TRBD1 (6 bases). This CDR3 is 13 amino acids long. V lost 6 bases and J 1 base, leaving 12 bases between the germline ends. In germline, CDR1 is DFQATT, CDR2 SNEGSKA (reference sequence). The CDR3 DNA sequence: TGCAGTGCCGCCGGACAGCCGAACACTGAAGCTTTCTTT. The encoded protein is CSAAGQPNTEAFF.

This clonotype was seen a few times. The rearrangement links TRBV12-3 or TRBV12-4 to TRBJ2-5; tentative D call: TRBD2 (5 bases). V lost 4 bases and J 1 base, leaving 7 bases between the germline ends. The CDR3 totals 13 residues. The CDR3 loop is CASSSGSQETQYF. The CDR3 DNA reads TGTGCCAGCAGTTCGGGGAGCCAAGAGACCCAGTACTTC.

This clonotype was seen at least ten times. This chain connects TRBV9 to TRBJ1-1, with 7 bases lining up with TRBD1. The V gene's germline CDR1 is SGDLS and CDR2 YYNGEE. This CDR3 contains 15 residues. Trimming at V came to 4 bases and at J to 1 base, leaving 7 bases not matched to a gene. CDR3: CASSSKTGKNTEAFF. Here the CDR3 DNA reads TGTGCCAGCAGCTCTAAGACAGGGAAGAACACTGAAGCTTTCTTT.

The table lists this clonotype with many counts. The chain links TRBV19 to TRBJ2-7; TRBD2 is a possible D gene (6 bases). Trimming left V 5 bases short and J 9 bases short, with 14 bases between. The CDR3 consists of 12 residues. Per the germline V gene, CDR1 is LNHDA and CDR2 is SQIVND (reference sequence). CDR3 sequence: CASSPAGGVQYF. The CDR3 bases are TGTGCCAGTAGTCCTGCAGGAGGGGTGCAGTACTTC. Complete variable domain (other parts from reference TRBV19 and TRBJ2-7): DGGITQSPKYLFRKEGQNVTLSCEQNLNHDAMYWYRQDPGQGLRLIYYSQIVNDFQKGDIAEGYSVSREKKESFPLTVTSAQKNPTAFYLCASSPAGGVQYFGPGTRLTVT.

This clonotype appeared a few times. This rearrangement joins TRBV7-9 to TRBJ2-2; D might be TRBD1 (5 bases). V was trimmed by 4 bases and J by 5 bases, leaving 17 bases between them. The CDR3 spans 16 residues. Germline V lookup: CDR1 SEHNR, CDR2 FQNEAQ (reference sequence). For the CDR3, the DNA is TGTGCCAGCAGCTCGCGACAGACCCCTATTACCGGGGAGCTGTTTTTT. Translated: CASSSRQTPITGELFF.

CDR3 sequence reads: CASSHARDFYNEQFF. Here the CDR3 DNA reads TGCGCCAGCAGCCATGCCCGGGACTTTTACAATGAGCAGTTCTTC. The gene calls are TRBV5-1 and TRBJ2-1, with D maybe TRBD2 (6 bases). The CDR3 extends over 15 amino acids. Between the trimmed V and J ends, which lost 4 bases and 4 bases, there was a span of 15 bases. In germline, CDR1 is SGHRS, CDR2 YFSETQ.

This chain joins TRBV7-3 and TRBJ2-3, with 9 bases that match TRBD2. This CDR3 has 16 amino acids. CDR1 SGHTA and CDR2 FQGTGA come from the germline V gene. Trimming cost V 5 bases and J 7 bases; bases outside gene matches: 13. The CDR3 DNA is TGTGCCAGCAGCCCCTACATAGCGGGGGAGGGGTATACGCAGTATTTT. Encoded protein: CASSPYIAGEGYTQYF.

The gene calls are TRBV9 and TRBJ1-5, with D unresolved. Deletions cut 0 bases from V and 5 bases from J, with 6 bases between. The CDR3 extends over 13 amino acids. In germline, CDR1 is SGDLS, CDR2 YYNGEE. The CDR3 coding sequence is TGTGCCAGCAGCGTAGCGCCGCATCAGCCCCAGCATTTT. The encoded protein is CASSVAPHQPQHF.

There are a few counts of this clonotype. This chain uses TRBV5-1 with TRBJ2-6, with D unresolved. Germline lookup yields CDR1 SGHRS and CDR2 YFSETQ. The V and J ends lost 7 bases and 2 bases respectively, with 13 bases between them. This CDR3 is built from 15 residues. The CDR3 DNA reads TGCGCCAGCGGCGGCGAAGGGACTGGGGCCAACGTCCTGACTTTC. Encoded protein: CASGGEGTGANVLTF. The full variable domain, with the rest looked up from reference TRBV5-1 and TRBJ2-6, is KAGVTQTPRYLIKTRGQQVTLSCSPISGHRSVSWYQQTPGQGLQFLFEYFSETQRNKGNFPGRFSGRQFSNSRSEMNVSTLELGDSALYLCASGGEGTGANVLTFGAGSRLTVL.

The rearrangement joins TRBV3-1 to TRBJ2-1; 7 bases line up with TRBD2. Germline CDR1 reads LGHDT; CDR2 reads YNNKEL (reference sequence). This CDR3 spans 17 amino acids. With V trimmed by 0 bases and J by 8 bases, 13 bases remained unmatched. Here the CDR3 reads CASSQDGISGPRDEQFF. The DNA for the CDR3 is TGTGCCAGCAGCCAAGATGGCATTAGCGGGCCGAGGGATGAGCAGTTCTTC.

The chain uses TRBV6-6 and TRBJ2-2; D assignment may be TRBD1 or TRBD2 (7 bases each). The CDR3 is made up of 14 amino acids. The germline V and J ends were trimmed by 10 bases and 5 bases, with 17 bases remaining between them. Germline CDR1 reads MNHNY; CDR2 reads SVGAGI (reference sequence). CDR3 DNA sequence: TGTGCCACCCGAGACAGGGAGGGGACCGGGGAGCTGTTTTTT. This codes for CATRDREGTGELFF.

The V call is TRBV7-9, the J call TRBJ2-1; weak D call: TRBD2 (5 bases). Per germline, CDR1 SEHNR and CDR2 FQNEAQ (reference sequence). V lost 0 bases and J 6 bases, leaving 6 bases between the germline ends. CDR3 size: 13 residues. CDR3 nucleotides: TGTGCCAGCAGCTTAGCGCGGGTCAATGAGCAGTTCTTC. Protein: CASSLARVNEQFF.

This clonotype was counted only a few times. V is TRBV9 and J is TRBJ2-3, with D tentatively TRBD1 or TRBD2 (5 bases each). The V gene lost 0 bases and the J gene lost 6 bases, with 14 bases spanning the gap. Germline CDR1 is SGDLS and CDR2 is YYNGEE. The CDR3 totals 15 residues. The CDR3 region has the DNA TGTGCCAGCAGCGTAGAAGGGACGGGCGGGGATACGCAGTATTTT. Its translation: CASSVEGTGGDTQYF.

The rearrangement links TRBV10-2 to TRBJ2-1, with TRBD2 matching over 13 bases. Germline V CDR1 and CDR2: WSHSY, SAAADI. V lost 7 bases to trimming and J lost 1 base; unmatched junction nucleotides: 4. The CDR3 is 16 residues long. CDR3 residues: CASIQGLAGSYNEQFF. CDR3 coding DNA: TGCGCCAGCATCCAGGGACTAGCGGGATCCTACAATGAGCAGTTCTTC.

This clonotype came up many times. The chain is built from TRBV28 and TRBJ1-2; D ambiguous. The V end was cut by 10 bases, the J end by 2 bases, with 14 bases between. The CDR3 consists of 13 residues. Per germline, CDR1 MDHEN and CDR2 SYDVKM. DNA for the CDR3: TGTGCCACCCTTACCGGGTGGAACTATGGCTACACCTTC. Translated: CATLTGWNYGYTF.

V usage is TRBV2 and J usage is TRBJ2-5; 11 nucleotides agree with TRBD2. Germline V gene data show CDR1 as SNHLY and CDR2 as FYNNEI. The trim removed 2 bases at V and 4 bases at J, leaving 3 bases unmatched. The CDR3 sequence is 15 residues long. The chain's CDR3 is CASSETSGGGETQYF. The CDR3 nucleotides read TGTGCCAGCAGTGAAACTAGCGGGGGTGGAGAGACCCAGTACTTC. The entire variable domain, with the rest obtained from reference TRBV2 and TRBJ2-5, is as follows: EPEVTQTPSHQVTQMGQEVILRCVPISNHLYFYWYRQILGQKVEFLVSFYNNEISEKSEIFDDQFSVERPDGSNFTLKIRSTKLEDSAMYFCASSETSGGGETQYFGPGTRLLVL.

J is TRBJ2-7 and V is TRBV7-2; D possibly corresponds to TRBD2 (6 bases). Trimming removed 3 bases from V and 0 bases from J, with 15 bases in between. Germline V gives CDR1 SGHTA, CDR2 FQGNSA. The CDR3 loop spans 16 amino acids. The CDR3 here is CASSFGGAGYSYEQYF. CDR3 nucleotide sequence: TGTGCCAGCAGCTTTGGCGGGGCCGGCTACTCCTACGAGCAGTACTTC.

Only a few counts were recorded for this clonotype. The chain links TRBV29-1 to TRBJ1-4; TRBD1 matches 7 bases. Germline trimming cut 4 bases from V and 6 bases from J; bases unmatched to any gene: 2. The germline V gene has CDR1 SQVTM and CDR2 ANQGSEA. The CDR3 totals 12 residues. CDR3 nucleotide sequence: TGCAGCGTTGGACAGGGCGATGAAAAACTGTTTTTT. Its protein product is CSVGQGDEKLFF. The whole variable domain, remainder taken from reference TRBV29-1 and TRBJ1-4, is SAVISQKPSRDICQRGTSLTIQCQVDSQVTMMFWYRQQPGQSLTLIATANQGSEATYESGFVIDKFPISRPNLTFSTLTVSNMSPEDSSIYLCSVGQGDEKLFFGSGTQLSVL.

The gene calls are TRBV7-6 and TRBJ2-7; 7 bases match TRBD2. CDR3 size: 14 residues. Per the germline V gene, CDR1 is SGHVS and CDR2 is FNYEAQ. The trim removed 8 bases at V and 1 base at J, leaving 8 bases unmatched. This chain's CDR3 is CASSPSGESYEQYF. The CDR3 nucleotides are TGTGCCAGCTCCCCGAGCGGGGAATCCTACGAGCAGTACTTC.

The chain couples TRBV5-6 to TRBJ1-5; 8 bases are a match to TRBD1. The trim removed 3 bases at V and 6 bases at J, leaving 5 bases unmatched. The CDR3 spans 14 residues. In germline, CDR1 is SGHDT, CDR2 YYEEEE. The CDR3 DNA reads TGTGCCAGCAGCTCGACAGGGGTTCGTCAGCCCCAGCATTTT. It translates to CASSSTGVRQPQHF.

The chain is built from TRBV2 and TRBJ2-4; 7 bases agree with TRBD1. Trimming at V came to 6 bases and at J to 0 bases, leaving 5 bases not matched to a gene. The germline gives CDR1 SNHLY, CDR2 FYNNEI. This CDR3 contains 15 residues. CDR3 sequence (DNA): TGTGCCAGCAGAGACGGGACAGCAGCCAAAAACATTCAGTACTTC. Amino acids: CASRDGTAAKNIQYF.

This clonotype occurred a few times. The V call is TRBV6-2 or TRBV6-3, the J call TRBJ2-3; no clear D gene. This CDR3 is 13 amino acids long. The V and J ends lost 11 bases and 3 bases respectively, with 15 bases between them. Germline V gives CDR1 MNHEY, CDR2 SVGEGT. Here the CDR3 DNA reads TGTGCCTGCTTGGGTAGAGAAACAGATACGCAGTATTTT. Protein sequence: CACLGRETDTQYF.

This clonotype was picked up many times. J is TRBJ2-7 and V is TRBV29-1; 9 bases agree with TRBD2. Germline V gene lookup returns CDR1 SQVTM and CDR2 ANQGSEA. After removal of 4 bases from V and 3 bases from J, the junction contained 1 base not matched to a gene. The CDR3 has 12 amino acids. The CDR3, as DNA: TGCAGCGTTGGGACTAGCGACTACGAGCAGTACTTC. It translates to CSVGTSDYEQYF.

This clonotype was found many times. V and J are TRBV11-2 and TRBJ1-1, with TRBD1 matching 7 bases. Germline values: CDR1 SGHAT, CDR2 FQNNGV. With V trimmed by 6 bases and J by 1 base, 2 bases remained unmatched. The CDR3 loop spans 13 amino acids. The chain's CDR3 is CASRRQGNTEAFF. The CDR3 coding sequence is TGTGCCAGCAGACGACAGGGGAACACTGAAGCTTTCTTT.

V gene TRBV5-4 combines with J gene TRBJ2-1; D unresolved. V gave up 4 bases and J gave up 7 bases, with 9 bases separating them. The CDR3 runs to 12 residues. The germline gives CDR1 SGHNT, CDR2 YYREEE (reference sequence). Here the CDR3 reads CASSPGMNEQFF. The DNA of the CDR3 is TGTGCCAGCAGCCCGGGTATGAATGAGCAGTTCTTC. Full variable domain (remainder filled in from reference TRBV5-4 and TRBJ2-1): ETGVTQSPTHLIKTRGQQVTLRCSSQSGHNTVSWYQQALGQGPQFIFQYYREEENGRGNFPPRFSGLQFPNYSSELNVNALELDDSALYLCASSPGMNEQFFGPGTRLTVL.

The chain links TRBV6-5 to TRBJ1-6; no firm D call. Germline V gene lookup returns CDR1 MNHEY and CDR2 SVGAGI. Trimming removed 4 bases from V and 7 bases from J, with 14 bases in between. This CDR3 region has 15 residues. The DNA of the CDR3 is TGTGCCAGCAGTTCAGGACCCCAGCGCAATTCACCCCTCCACTTT. Amino acids: CASSSGPQRNSPLHF.

This clonotype was detected ten times or more. The V call is TRBV7-9, the J call TRBJ1-4, with D perhaps TRBD1 (5 bases). This CDR3 spans 15 amino acids. The germline CDR1 and CDR2 sequences are SEHNR and FQNEAQ (reference sequence). V lost 8 bases, J lost 4 bases, and 17 bases lay in between. The CDR3 DNA reads TGTGCCAGCTGCCGGGGCACAGATAATAATGAAAAACTGTTTTTT. It specifies CASCRGTDNNEKLFF.

V gene TRBV20-1 combines with J gene TRBJ1-1; D call uncertain. The CDR3 length is 12 residues. The V end was cut by 6 bases, the J end by 0 bases, with 8 bases between. CDR1 and CDR2 (germline): DFQATT, SNEGSKA (reference sequence). CDR3 in amino acids: CSAKTVNTEAFF. The DNA of the CDR3 is TGCAGTGCCAAGACGGTGAACACTGAAGCTTTCTTT.